These 21 T cell receptor beta chains share one sample of origin, sequenced in a study of cytomegalovirus exposure and HLA in healthy donors. Measured with immunoSEQ multiplex PCR; TCRdb has only the in-frame clones, and not every one. The sample lists tens of thousands of clones, 90% to 95% occurring once. The source material was PBMCs. Every receptor here comes from a man aged 18 to 30 in good health and CMV-seronegative.

The chain recombines TRBV11-2 with TRBJ2-7; TRBD2 agrees at 9 bases. Per the germline V gene, CDR1 is SGHAT and CDR2 is FQNNGV. CDR3 length equals 14 residues. V gave up 1 base and J gave up 5 bases; unmatched junction bases: 3. CDR3 residues: CASSLGREGHEQYF. Here the CDR3 DNA reads TGTGCCAGCAGCTTAGGGCGGGAGGGCCACGAGCAGTACTTC.

The V and J genes are TRBV29-1 and TRBJ2-3, with unresolved D. V lost 3 bases, J lost 0 bases, and 10 bases lay in between. Germline assignment: CDR1 SQVTM and CDR2 ANQGSEA. The CDR3 is 14 amino acids. The CDR3 coding sequence is TGCAGCGTTGAGGTCGGAGCTAGCACAGATACGCAGTATTTT. This codes for CSVEVGASTDTQYF.

This clone was found once. The V call is TRBV5-4, the J call TRBJ2-5, with TRBD2 matching 7 bases. The CDR3 has 14 amino acids. The V segment lost 5 bases and the J segment 7 bases; nucleotides outside the gene matches: 11. Germline CDR1 SGHNT, CDR2 YYREEE (reference sequence). CDR3 in DNA: TGTGCCAGCAGTCGGGAGGAGGGCTTAGGGACCCAGTACTTC. Its translation: CASSREEGLGTQYF.

The V gene is TRBV7-9, the J gene TRBJ2-1; D remains ambiguous. This CDR3 is built from 12 residues. The germline V gene encodes CDR1 SEHNR and CDR2 FQNEAQ (reference sequence). V lost 7 bases to trimming and J lost 5 bases, with 9 bases between them. In DNA form, the CDR3 reads TGTGCCAGCACCATCCGGGACAATGAGCAGTTCTTC. Its protein product is CASTIRDNEQFF.

The CDR3 nucleotides are TGTGCCAGCAGAGAGCCGGGACAGGGGTCCTACGAGCAGTACTTC. Protein sequence: CASREPGQGSYEQYF. V usage is TRBV27 and J usage is TRBJ2-7; 10 bases line up with TRBD1. This CDR3 spans 15 amino acids. Germline loops: CDR1 MNHEY, CDR2 SMNVEV (reference sequence). J lost 1 base, V lost 6 bases, and 6 bases had no gene match.

The gene calls are TRBV6-5 and TRBJ2-7; D gene uncertain. The CDR3 totals 12 residues. The germline V and J ends were trimmed by 8 bases and 3 bases, with 11 bases remaining between them. Germline V CDR1 and CDR2: MNHEY, SVGAGI. The chain's CDR3 is CASGESGYEQYF. The CDR3 bases are TGTGCCAGCGGAGAATCGGGCTACGAGCAGTACTTC.

This clone was seen once. The chain links TRBV4-3 to TRBJ1-1; TRBD1 is a possible D gene (5 bases). The germline V gene encodes CDR1 LGHNA and CDR2 YSLEER. V lost 4 bases and J lost 1, with 7 bases in between. This CDR3 is built from 13 residues. CDR3 sequence (DNA): TGCGCCAGCAGCCTGACAGAGAACACTGAAGCTTTCTTT. Amino acid sequence: CASSLTENTEAFF.

The chain carries TRBV4-1 and TRBJ2-7; D unclear. CDR1 is MGHRA, CDR2 YSYEKL, per germline. V was pared by 3 bases and J by 1 base, with 13 bases between. The CDR3 length is 15 residues. CDR3 sequence reads: CASSQETRFSYEQYF. For the CDR3, the DNA is TGCGCCAGCAGCCAGGAAACCAGGTTTTCCTACGAGCAGTACTTC.

The rearrangement links TRBV2 to TRBJ2-1; 8 bases are shared with TRBD2. The length of the CDR3 is 15 residues. V trimming: 4 bases; J trimming: 5 bases; junction bases outside the gene matches: 7. The germline V gene has CDR1 SNHLY and CDR2 FYNNEI. The CDR3 bases are TGTGCCAGCAGTGGTGGCCTAGCGGGTAACAATGAGCAGTTCTTC. Translating gives CASSGGLAGNNEQFF.

The J gene is TRBJ1-1, the V gene TRBV27; no reliable D call. Trimming removed 1 base from V and 3 bases from J, with 12 bases in between. The CDR3 totals 15 residues. The germline V gene has CDR1 MNHEY and CDR2 SMNVEV (reference sequence). The CDR3 nucleotides read TGTGCCAGCAGTTTATTGAGTCCGCTGGACACTGAAGCTTTCTTT. This gives the protein CASSLLSPLDTEAFF.

The V and J genes are TRBV6-1 and TRBJ2-3, with a weak D call TRBD2 (5 bases). The CDR3 consists of 12 residues. Trimming removed 7 bases from V and 1 base from J, with 6 bases in between. Germline-derived CDR1 and CDR2 are MNHNS and SASEGT. The CDR3 sequence: CASTGGTDTQYF. Here the CDR3 DNA reads TGTGCCAGCACCGGGGGCACAGATACGCAGTATTTT.

The V gene is TRBV27, the J gene TRBJ2-2; D not certain. Trimming took 6 bases from V and 7 from J, leaving 18 bases between them. The CDR3 covers 15 residues. Germline V gene lookup returns CDR1 MNHEY and CDR2 SMNVEV (reference sequence). The CDR3 protein is CASRPSVGADGELFF. CDR3 nucleotide sequence: TGTGCCAGCAGGCCCAGCGTCGGTGCGGACGGGGAGCTGTTTTTT.

The V gene is TRBV6-5, the J gene TRBJ1-2; 7 bases are a match to TRBD1. Trimming took 0 bases from V and 0 from J; bases not matched to a gene: 1. CDR3 length: 15 amino acids. The V gene's germline CDR1 is MNHEY and CDR2 SVGAGI. In DNA form, the CDR3 reads TGTGCCAGCAGTTACTCCGGGACAGCTAACTATGGCTACACCTTC. It specifies CASSYSGTANYGYTF.

This clone was counted a single time. The chain combines TRBV2 with TRBJ1-5; tentatively, D is TRBD1 (6 bases). CDR1 SNHLY and CDR2 FYNNEI come from the germline V gene. The germline V and J ends were trimmed by 6 bases and 2 bases, with 14 bases remaining between them. This CDR3 spans 15 amino acids. The CDR3 bases are TGTGCCAGCAGGTCCACAGGGATGGGCAATCAGCCCCAGCATTTT. This codes for CASRSTGMGNQPQHF.

This clone appeared once. The genes are TRBV28 and TRBJ2-3; 11 bases fit TRBD2. The ends lost 6 bases at V and 2 bases at J; junction bases unmatched: 10. This CDR3 contains 17 residues. Germline CDR1 MDHEN, CDR2 SYDVKM. The CDR3 nucleotides are TGTGCCAGCAGACCTAACCGACTAGCGGGACCCACAGATACGCAGTATTTT. Its translation is CASRPNRLAGPTDTQYF.

DNA of the CDR3: TGTGCCAGCAGCCTTGGACAGGAAAACGAGCAGTACTTC. This translates into CASSLGQENEQYF. V is TRBV7-2 and J is TRBJ2-7; 7 nucleotides agree with TRBD1. CDR1 SGHTA and CDR2 FQGNSA come from the germline V gene. Unmatched junction bases numbered 6, after V lost 5 bases and J lost 5 bases. The length of the CDR3 is 13 residues.

This clone has only a few counts. V is TRBV7-6 and J is TRBJ2-2, with TRBD1 matching 9 bases. V was clipped by 6 bases and J by 1 base; unmatched bases: 3. Germline assignment: CDR1 SGHVS and CDR2 FNYEAQ. The CDR3 has 15 amino acids. The CDR3 region is CASRGDRENTGELFF. In DNA, the CDR3 is TGTGCCAGCAGAGGGGACAGGGAGAACACCGGGGAGCTGTTTTTT.

This clone was recorded once. The gene calls are TRBV7-3 and TRBJ2-7, with D perhaps TRBD2 (5 bases). This CDR3 is built from 14 residues. The germline gives CDR1 SGHTA, CDR2 FQGTGA. Trimming stripped 6 bases from V and 0 bases from J, with 12 bases between. The CDR3 DNA follows: TGTGCCAGCAGTAGTTCGAGGGACTCCTACGAGCAGTACTTC. Its translation is CASSSSRDSYEQYF.

This chain connects TRBV4-1 to TRBJ2-7; 7 bases match TRBD2. The CDR3 has 16 amino acids. The germline gives CDR1 MGHRA, CDR2 YSYEKL. The V and J ends lost 3 bases and 2 bases, in that order; junction bases with no gene match: 10. The CDR3 loop reads CASSQYVASGTYEQYF. CDR3 sequence (DNA): TGCGCCAGCAGCCAGTACGTGGCTAGCGGAACCTACGAGCAGTACTTC.

The count of this clone is one. CDR3 amino acids: CASSTPQDRPGVDEQYF. CDR3 bases: TGTGCCAGCAGTACTCCCCAGGACAGGCCAGGGGTGGACGAGCAGTACTTC. The chain carries TRBV28 and TRBJ2-7; 7 nucleotides align to TRBD1. Germline V gene sequence: CDR1 MDHEN, CDR2 SYDVKM. The J segment lost 5 bases and the V segment lost 5 bases, leaving 18 bases of the junction unmatched. This CDR3 has 17 residues.

The rearrangement links TRBV9 to TRBJ1-1; D remains ambiguous. Deletions cut 0 bases from V and 1 base from J, with 10 bases between. The CDR3 has 15 residues. Germline V gene data show CDR1 as SGDLS and CDR2 as YYNGEE. CDR3 in amino acids: CASSVVRQANTEAFF. Written as DNA, the CDR3 is TGTGCCAGCAGCGTAGTAAGGCAGGCGAACACTGAAGCTTTCTTT.